Sequencing of this T cell receptor beta chain was carried out in a study of a mutant IDH1 vaccine in newly diagnosed glioma. About the research overall: All eight of the vaccinations patients received fell in weeks 1, 3, 5, 7, 11, 15, 19 and 23. Treated patients had a mean age of about 40 years and a roughly 60% male, around 38% female split.

The study's findings and limits: Immune responses induced by the vaccine were seen in less than 95% of patients, spanning multiple MHC alleles.

CDR1 and CDR2 from the germline V gene are SQVTM and ANQGSEA. The V and J ends lost 4 bases and 1 base, in that order; junction bases with no gene match: 9. The length of the CDR3 is 16 residues. With respect to this clone: Its specificity is unknown.

Time point indicated: week 11, during vaccination. The study gave 300 ug of mutant IDH1 20-mer peptide per vaccine dose, with topical imiquimod. Measured with immunoSEQ multiplex PCR; TCRdb has only the in-frame clones, and not every one. There are more than 30,000 clones in the sample; nearly 90% occur only once, and roughly 20% lies in the top ten. The TCR originated in a man between 18 and 29 years old with glioma. The chain uses TRBV29-1 and TRBJ2-1; 8 bases map to TRBD2. The source was PBMCs, collected from a glioma patient whose treatment included an IDH1 peptide vaccine. The CDR3 spells CSVGRGGRSSYNEQFF. The CDR3 DNA is TGCAGCGTTGGTCGGGGGGGTAGAAGTTCCTACAATGAGCAGTTCTTC.